A selection of T cell receptor beta chains follows, all from one sample in a study of blood T cell repertoires in COVID-19. Libraries were prepared by immunoSEQ multiplex PCR; TCRdb keeps only in-frame clonotypes and omits some of them. The sample has some 120,000 clones, about 88% seen once. The sample was peripheral blood. These receptors were taken from a human donor in a cohort sampled during active COVID-19. Each CDR3 is given with its conserved first and last residue. The D gene is left open where the match is weak. Only some rows state a clone size, as once, few, many or a class for expanded clones.

j_call v_call d_call clone_size cdr3_nt cdr3_aa
TRBJ2-7 TRBV6-6 TRBD1 . TGTGCCAGCAGTACTTCCGGGACAGGGTTCGAGCAGTACTTC CASSTSGTGFEQYF
TRBJ2-2 TRBV11-2 TRBD1 . TGTGCCAGCAGCTTAGAAGGGACAGCGTATGCCGGGGAGCTGTTTTTT CASSLEGTAYAGELFF
TRBJ2-5 TRBV9 TRBD2 . TGTGCCAGCAGCGATGGGTTATCTAGCGGTCTGTACCAAGAGACCCAGTACTTC CASSDGLSSGLYQETQYF
TRBJ1-5 TRBV5-4 . few TGTGCCAGCAGCTTGGACGGGGGTAATCAGCCCCAGCATTTT CASSLDGGNQPQHF
TRBJ2-7 TRBV24-1 TRBD2 . TGTGCCACCAGTGATGGACACTCGCGGGGGTTGTGGGAGCAGTACTTC CATSDGHSRGLWEQYF
TRBJ1-1 TRBV18 TRBD1 . TGTGCCAGCTCAAGGGACAGGGGCATGAACACTGAAGCTTTCTTT CASSRDRGMNTEAFF
TRBJ2-5 TRBV28 TRBD2 . TGTGCCAGCAGTTTCCTAGCGGGAGCCCACCAAGAGACCCAGTACTTC CASSFLAGAHQETQYF
TRBJ2-1 TRBV24-1 TRBD1 . TGTGCCACCATAAGGACAGGGAAGGCATACAATGAGCAGTTCTTC CATIRTGKAYNEQFF
TRBJ1-2 TRBV10-3 TRBD1 . TGTGCCATCAGTGACACAGGGGACTATGGCTACACCTTC CAISDTGDYGYTF
TRBJ1-4 TRBV6-5 TRBD1 once TGTGCCAGCAGTCCCTGGGACAGCCGGCAGGAAAAACTGTTTTTT CASSPWDSRQEKLFF
TRBJ1-6 TRBV18 TRBD1 . TGTGCCAGCTCGCCAGGGGGCAATTCACCCCTCCACTTT CASSPGGNSPLHF
TRBJ2-6 TRBV4-2 TRBD1 . TGTGCCAGCAGCCAAGAGGGGGACAGCCTCTCTGGGGCCAACGTCCTGACTTTC CASSQEGDSLSGANVLTF
TRBJ1-5 TRBV14 . . TGTGCCAGCAGCCAAGCGGGGCAGCCCCAGCATTTT CASSQAGQPQHF
TRBJ1-4 TRBV2 . . TGTGCCAGCATCGAGGACACCCGGAATGAAAAACTGTTTTTT CASIEDTRNEKLFF
TRBJ2-1 TRBV2 TRBD1 . TGTGCCAGCAGTGTGGGACAGGGTCGCGGGAATGAGCAGTTCTTC CASSVGQGRGNEQFF
TRBJ2-2 TRBV5-1 TRBD2 . TGCGCCAGCAGCCCCGGCAGGCTAGCGGGAATGTGGAACACCGGGGAGCTGTTTTTT CASSPGRLAGMWNTGELFF
TRBJ1-1 TRBV14 . . TGTGCCAGCAGCTTCAGCCCGGGCACTGAAGCTTTCTTT CASSFSPGTEAFF
TRBJ2-3 TRBV7-7 TRBD2 . TGTGCTAGCAGCTTTAGCGGGAGCGGCACAGATACGCAGTATTTT CASSFSGSGTDTQYF
TRBJ2-1 TRBV18 TRBD1 . TGTGCCAGCTCAACTACAGGACAGGGGGCCTACAATGAGCAGTTCTTC CASSTTGQGAYNEQFF
TRBJ1-5 TRBV7-9 TRBD1 . TGTGCCAGCAGCCCCGGGACAGGGAACAATCAGCCCCAGCATTTT CASSPGTGNNQPQHF
TRBJ2-7 TRBV7-2 . . TGTGCCAGCAGCTTAGGTAGAAGCTCCTACGAGCAGTACTTC CASSLGRSSYEQYF
TRBJ1-1 TRBV28 . . TGTGCCAGCAGCAGCCAACAGGGTGAAGCTTTCTTT CASSSQQGEAFF
TRBJ2-4 TRBV4-1 . . TGCGCCAGCAGCCAAGAGCCAGAACAGACATACAGGGACCAGTACTTC CASSQEPEQTYRDQYF
TRBJ1-4 TRBV29-1 . . TGCAGCGTAAACGGAGGGTTTGGTGAAAAACTGTTTTTT CSVNGGFGEKLFF
TRBJ2-1 TRBV7-7 TRBD2 . TGTGCTAGCAGCCCCAAAATGAAAGGGACTACCCACTACAATGAGCAGTTCTTC CASSPKMKGTTHYNEQFF
TRBJ1-4 TRBV14 . . TGTGCCAGCAGCCCCCTCCAAGAGGAAAAACTGTTTTTT CASSPLQEEKLFF
TRBJ2-7 TRBV27 TRBD2 . TGTGCCAGCAGTTACCAAGCGGGATCAAACTCCTACGAGCAGTACTTC CASSYQAGSNSYEQYF
TRBJ2-6 TRBV27 TRBD2 . TGTGCCAGCACCCGCCGCATAGGCAGGGAGGGTTCTGGGGCCAACGTCCTGACTTTC CASTRRIGREGSGANVLTF
TRBJ2-5 TRBV2 . . TGTGCCAGCGGCGGGACTCTCTGGACCCAGTACTTC CASGGTLWTQYF
TRBJ1-1 TRBV29-1 . . TGCAGCGTTGACGGGGGTGAGGTGAACACTGAAGCTTTCTTT CSVDGGEVNTEAFF
TRBJ2-7 TRBV5-1 TRBD2 . TGCGCCAGCAGCTTGGGGCTAGCGGGAGGGTACGAGCAGTACTTC CASSLGLAGGYEQYF
TRBJ2-5 TRBV4-2 . once TGTGCCAGCAGCCATTACGGGACACCACAAGAGACCCAGTACTTC CASSHYGTPQETQYF
TRBJ2-3 TRBV6-6 . . TGTGCCAGCAAGGAGTCCCGCACAGATACGCAGTATTTT CASKESRTDTQYF
TRBJ2-7 TRBV29-1 TRBD2 . TGCAGCGTTGGAGGCCTAGCGGTCTACGAGCAGTACTTC CSVGGLAVYEQYF
TRBJ2-1 TRBV7-8 . . TGTGCCAGCAGCTTTGGACAGAATGAGCAGTTCTTC CASSFGQNEQFF
TRBJ2-1 TRBV30 . . TGTGCCTGGAGCCCAATACGGAATGAGCAGTTCTTC CAWSPIRNEQFF
TRBJ2-4 TRBV2 . . TGTGCCAGCGGGCCCAATCTAGCCAAAAACATTCAGTACTTC CASGPNLAKNIQYF
TRBJ2-2 TRBV5-1 . . TGCGCCAGCAGCTTGGTCAAGAGCTCGAACACCGGGGAGCTGTTTTTT CASSLVKSSNTGELFF
TRBJ2-3 TRBV24-1 . . TGTGCCACCAGTGACCCTAGGCAGAGTAAGCAGTATTTT CATSDPRQSKQYF
TRBJ1-1 TRBV19 TRBD1 . TGTGCCAGTAAGGACAGGGAGAACACTGAAGCTTTCTTT CASKDRENTEAFF
TRBJ2-1 TRBV25-1 . once TGTGCCAGCAGTGACCGAGCTAGCCGGTCGATTTACAATGAGCAGTTCTTC CASSDRASRSIYNEQFF
TRBJ2-2 TRBV7-8 . . TGTGCCAGCAGCTTAGGCCAGGGGCATAGCACCGGGGAGCTGTTTTTT CASSLGQGHSTGELFF
TRBJ2-5 TRBV2 . . TGTGCCAGCCGCGGGGACGGAGAGACCCAGTACTTC CASRGDGETQYF
TRBJ2-1 TRBV18 TRBD2 few TGTGCCAGCTCGACAATCGGGACTAGCGGGAGTGGCAATGAGCAGTTCTTC CASSTIGTSGSGNEQFF
TRBJ2-7 TRBV11-2 . . TGTGCCAGCAGCCCAAACAGGTTCTCCTACGAGCAGTACTTC CASSPNRFSYEQYF
TRBJ2-3 TRBV6-4 TRBD2 few TGTGCCAGCAGTGAGGGCGGGGGGGCAGCAGATACGCAGTATTTT CASSEGGGAADTQYF
TRBJ1-3 TRBV7-9 . . TGTGCCAGCAGCTTAGCTCCGAGCTCTGGAAACACCATATATTTT CASSLAPSSGNTIYF
TRBJ2-3 TRBV5-6 TRBD2 . TGTGCCAGCAGCGCCCCGGGACTAGTACGTTATTTT CASSAPGLVRYF
TRBJ1-2 TRBV6-1 . once TGTGCCAGCAGTGAAGTCGGGGGCTACACCTTC CASSEVGGYTF